The 22 T cell receptor beta chains presented below share a single source sample, sequenced in a study of T cell responses to AZD1222 COVID-19 vaccine. Repertoires were generated with immunoSEQ multiplex PCR, while TCRdb's copy carries only in-frame clones and drops some. The sample carries approximately 76,000 clones, around four fifths recorded once. The sample here was peripheral blood, taken on day 0 of AZD1222 vaccination. The receptors derive from an adult in good health.

The chain carries TRBV10-1 and TRBJ1-2; TRBD1 matches 10 bases. J lost 8 bases, V lost 6 bases, and 9 bases had no gene match. This CDR3 region has 14 residues. Germline loops: CDR1 WNHNN, CDR2 SYGVQD (reference sequence). This CDR3 reads CASSRDRGPNGYTF. The CDR3 bases are TGCGCCAGCAGCCGGGACAGGGGTCCGAACGGCTACACCTTC.

The chain uses TRBV9 and TRBJ2-7; 10 nucleotides line up with TRBD2. The CDR3 totals 16 residues. The V and J ends lost 0 bases and 0 bases, in that order; junction bases with no gene match: 3. Germline loops: CDR1 SGDLS, CDR2 YYNGEE. DNA of the CDR3: TGTGCCAGCAGCGTAGGGGGACTAGCGCTCTCCTACGAGCAGTACTTC. This translates into CASSVGGLALSYEQYF.

The chain recombines TRBV18 with TRBJ1-6; no reliable D call. The ends were cut back, 2 bases at V and 2 bases at J, with 10 bases in the middle. The CDR3 sequence is 16 residues long. CDR1 is KGHSH and CDR2 is LQKENI in the germline V gene. CDR3 sequence: CASSPSSTTYNSPLHF. CDR3 coding DNA: TGTGCCAGCTCACCATCGTCCACAACCTATAATTCACCCCTCCACTTT.

This clone has just a few counts. Written as DNA, the CDR3 is TGTGCCAGTAGTATACCGGGTCTCCAAGAGACCCAGTACTTC. Protein: CASSIPGLQETQYF. The V gene is TRBV19, the J gene TRBJ2-5; D gene uncertain. This CDR3 is 14 amino acids long. V was trimmed by 2 bases and J by 1 base, leaving 8 bases between them. Germline loops: CDR1 LNHDA, CDR2 SQIVND (reference sequence).

The rearrangement uses TRBV19 and TRBJ2-7; D is unresolved. From germline, CDR1 is LNHDA and CDR2 SQIVND (reference sequence). The CDR3 extends over 13 amino acids. The ends were cut back, 3 bases at V and 2 bases at J, with 8 bases in the middle. The CDR3 sequence is CASSMGGAYEQYF. The CDR3, as DNA: TGTGCCAGTAGTATGGGTGGAGCCTACGAGCAGTACTTC.

This sequence joins TRBV5-5 and TRBJ1-1; the D gene is possibly TRBD1 (6 bases). From germline, CDR1 is SGHKS and CDR2 YYEKEE (reference sequence). The length of the CDR3 is 14 residues. Between the trimmed V and J ends, which lost 0 bases and 8 bases, there was a span of 14 bases. CDR3 amino acids: CASSLEGTGREAFF. The CDR3, as DNA: TGTGCCAGCAGCTTGGAAGGCACAGGGAGGGAAGCTTTCTTT.

This clone has only one observation. The gene calls are TRBV10-1 and TRBJ2-7, with D maybe TRBD1 (5 bases). The CDR3 loop spans 14 amino acids. Per germline, CDR1 WNHNN and CDR2 SYGVQD (reference sequence). V lost 0 bases, J lost 0 bases, and 6 bases lay in between. The CDR3 here is CASSESDNSYEQYF. The CDR3 bases are TGCGCCAGCAGTGAGTCGGACAACTCCTACGAGCAGTACTTC.

CDR3 DNA sequence: TGCGCCAGCAGCCAAGGACTACCCCCAGCCGGGGAGCTGTTTTTT. Amino acid sequence: CASSQGLPPAGELFF. The chain uses TRBV4-1 and TRBJ2-2; D may be TRBD2 (5 bases). Trimming shortened V by 1 base and J by 6 bases, and 12 bases separated the two germline ends. CDR1 is MGHRA, CDR2 YSYEKL, per germline. The CDR3 runs to 15 residues.

This clone was counted a single time. CDR3 DNA sequence: TGTGCCATCAGAGACCCCGGGACAGGGGGTCCAGAGACCCAGTACTTC. This gives the protein CAIRDPGTGGPETQYF. The V and J genes are TRBV10-3 and TRBJ2-5; 11 nucleotides align to TRBD1. CDR3 length equals 16 residues. Germline trimming cut 6 bases from V and 4 bases from J; bases unmatched to any gene: 10. CDR1 is ENHRY, CDR2 SYGVKD, per germline.

The genes are TRBV7-2 and TRBJ2-7; either TRBD1 or TRBD2 may fit D (6 bases each). This CDR3 region has 15 residues. Trimming removed 1 base from V and 3 bases from J, with 13 bases in between. Germline assignment: CDR1 SGHTA and CDR2 FQGNSA. For the CDR3, the DNA is TGTGCCAGCAGCTTAGAGGGGGGTGGTATCTACGAGCAGTACTTC. Translating gives CASSLEGGGIYEQYF.

V usage is TRBV7-9 and J usage is TRBJ1-2; 9 bases map to TRBD1. J gave up 8 bases and V 5 bases, and 9 bases lay outside the gene matches. Germline V CDR1 and CDR2: SEHNR, FQNEAQ (reference sequence). The CDR3 totals 14 residues. CDR3 residues: CASSLGTGPSGYTF. CDR3 bases: TGTGCCAGCAGCCTTGGGACAGGGCCCTCGGGCTACACCTTC.

This clone appeared a few times. The V and J genes are TRBV3-1 (or the pseudogene TRBV3-2) and TRBJ2-2; D may be TRBD2 (6 bases). The CDR3 covers 15 residues. CDR1 is LGHDT and CDR2 is YNNKEL in the germline V gene (reference sequence). Trimming pared 0 bases from V and 5 bases from J, leaving 10 bases between. The CDR3 region is CASSQEIRGTGELFF. CDR3 nucleotides: TGTGCCAGCAGCCAAGAAATCCGGGGGACCGGGGAGCTGTTTTTT.

The rearrangement joins TRBV18 to TRBJ2-7; possible D gene TRBD2, 6 bases. CDR3 length: 14 residues. In germline, CDR1 is KGHSH, CDR2 LQKENI. Deletions cut 1 base from V and 1 base from J, with 8 bases between. CDR3 sequence reads: CASSPLAVSYEQYF. The DNA of the CDR3 is TGTGCCAGCTCACCACTAGCGGTTTCCTACGAGCAGTACTTC.

This clone was counted a few times. This rearrangement joins TRBV6-2 or TRBV6-3 to TRBJ2-2, with 7 bases matching TRBD2. The trim removed 6 bases at V and 3 bases at J, leaving 10 bases unmatched. The CDR3 is made up of 16 amino acids. Looked up from germline, CDR1 is MNHEY and CDR2 is SVGEGT. The CDR3 DNA reads as TGTGCCAGCAGGCCTGAGGCTAGCGGTTACACCGGGGAGCTGTTTTTT. As protein: CASRPEASGYTGELFF.

The chain is built from TRBV10-1 and TRBJ2-2; D is undetermined. This CDR3 spans 14 amino acids. Trimming took off 3 bases at V and 5 bases at J, with 10 bases between the two ends. Germline V gene lookup returns CDR1 WNHNN and CDR2 SYGVQD (reference sequence). The chain's CDR3 is CASSDGSTTGELFF. The CDR3 coding sequence is TGCGCCAGCAGTGACGGTTCCACAACCGGGGAGCTGTTTTTT.

The rearrangement uses TRBV9 and TRBJ1-1; 7 positions agree with TRBD1. This CDR3 is built from 14 residues. The germline gives CDR1 SGDLS, CDR2 YYNGEE. The ends lost 4 bases at V and 1 base at J; junction bases unmatched: 4. The CDR3 protein is CASSPHRGNTEAFF. Here the CDR3 DNA reads TGTGCCAGCAGCCCCCACAGGGGGAACACTGAAGCTTTCTTT.

The rearrangement uses TRBV7-6 and TRBJ2-3, with D possibly matching TRBD1 (6 bases). Germline lookup yields CDR1 SGHVS and CDR2 FNYEAQ. Trimming pared 5 bases from V and 2 bases from J, leaving 14 bases between. The CDR3 contains 15 residues. CDR3 protein: CASSPDGTYTDTQYF. The CDR3 nucleotides are TGTGCCAGCAGCCCGGACGGGACATACACAGATACGCAGTATTTT.

This rearrangement joins TRBV7-3 to TRBJ2-5; no clear D. There are 13 residues in the CDR3. Trimming left V 5 bases short and J 7 bases short, with 14 bases between. Germline V CDR1 and CDR2: SGHTA, FQGTGA. CDR3 nucleotide sequence: TGTGCCAGCAGCCTAAACGAGATAGGGACCCAGTACTTC. Protein product: CASSLNEIGTQYF.

The gene calls are TRBV29-1 and TRBJ2-1; D unresolved. This CDR3 is built from 13 residues. Deletions cut 7 bases from V and 0 bases from J, with 10 bases between. Germline lookup yields CDR1 SQVTM and CDR2 ANQGSEA. DNA of the CDR3: TGCAGCGCGTCATTGAGCTCCTACAATGAGCAGTTCTTC. It translates to CSASLSSYNEQFF.

The V call is TRBV3-1 (or the pseudogene TRBV3-2), the J call TRBJ2-1; the D gene is possibly TRBD2 (6 bases). V was pared by 5 bases and J by 9 bases, with 11 bases between. The V gene's germline CDR1 is LGHDT and CDR2 YNNKEL (reference sequence). The CDR3 length is 12 residues. The CDR3 spells CASSWGDGEQFF. The DNA for the CDR3 is TGTGCCAGCAGCTGGGGGGACGGTGAGCAGTTCTTC.

The CDR3 loop is CASSQPGLYGYTF. The CDR3 nucleotides are TGTGCCAGCAGCCAACCGGGTCTCTATGGCTACACCTTC. The J gene is TRBJ1-2, the V gene TRBV3-1 (or the pseudogene TRBV3-2); D gene unclear. The V end lost 2 bases, the J end lost 4 bases, and 8 bases lay between the germline ends. The length of the CDR3 is 13 residues. Germline-derived CDR1 and CDR2 are LGHDT and YNNKEL (reference sequence).

This clone rates as medium-sized. This chain uses TRBV15 with TRBJ1-6, with 7 bases lining up with TRBD1. This CDR3 spans 18 amino acids. Unmatched junction bases numbered 6, after V lost 0 bases and J lost 1 base. Germline lookup yields CDR1 LNHNV and CDR2 YYDKDF (reference sequence). CDR3 sequence (DNA): TGTGCCACCAGCAGAGATAAACAGGGGATGTCCTATAATTCACCCCTCCACTTT. Its translation is CATSRDKQGMSYNSPLHF.